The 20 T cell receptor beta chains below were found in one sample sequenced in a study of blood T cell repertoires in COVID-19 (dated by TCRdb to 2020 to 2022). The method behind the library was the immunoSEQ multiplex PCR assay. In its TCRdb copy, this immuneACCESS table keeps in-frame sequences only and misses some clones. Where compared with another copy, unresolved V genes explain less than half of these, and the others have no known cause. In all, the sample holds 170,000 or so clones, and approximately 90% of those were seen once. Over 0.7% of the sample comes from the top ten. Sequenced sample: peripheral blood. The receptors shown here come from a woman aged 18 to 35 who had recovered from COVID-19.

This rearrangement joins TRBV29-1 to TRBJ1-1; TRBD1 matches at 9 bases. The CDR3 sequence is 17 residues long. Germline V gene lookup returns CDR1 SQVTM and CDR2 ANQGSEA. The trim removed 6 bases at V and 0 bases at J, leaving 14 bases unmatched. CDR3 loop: CSVIRPTGGMMNTEAFF. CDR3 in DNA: TGCAGCGTCATCCGCCCCACAGGGGGCATGATGAACACTGAAGCTTTCTTT.

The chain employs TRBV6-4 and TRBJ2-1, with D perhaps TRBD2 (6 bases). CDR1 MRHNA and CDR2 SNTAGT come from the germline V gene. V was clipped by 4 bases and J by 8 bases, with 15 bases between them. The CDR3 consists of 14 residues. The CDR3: CASSAETSVDEQFF. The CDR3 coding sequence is TGTGCCAGCAGTGCCGAGACTAGTGTGGATGAGCAGTTCTTC.

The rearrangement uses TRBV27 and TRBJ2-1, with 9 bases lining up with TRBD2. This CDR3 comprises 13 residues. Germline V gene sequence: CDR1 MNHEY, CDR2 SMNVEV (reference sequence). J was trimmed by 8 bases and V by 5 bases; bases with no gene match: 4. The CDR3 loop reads CASSAGTSYEQFF. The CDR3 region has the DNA TGTGCCAGCAGTGCCGGGACTAGCTATGAGCAGTTCTTC.

CDR3 coding DNA: TGTGCCAGCTCACCGGGACTAGCGGGAGCCTACAATGAGCAGTTCTTC. Its translation is CASSPGLAGAYNEQFF. The chain has TRBV18 and TRBJ2-1; 14 bases fit TRBD2. This CDR3 has 16 amino acids. V lost 3 bases to trimming and J lost 2 bases; unmatched junction nucleotides: 0. CDR1 and CDR2 (germline): KGHSH, LQKENI.

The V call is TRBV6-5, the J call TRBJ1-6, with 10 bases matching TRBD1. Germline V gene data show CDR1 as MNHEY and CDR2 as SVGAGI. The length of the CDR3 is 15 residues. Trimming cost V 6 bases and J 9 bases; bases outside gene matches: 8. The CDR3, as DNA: TGTGCCAGCAGGGCCCCGGGACAGGGGTCTTCACCCCTCCACTTT. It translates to CASRAPGQGSSPLHF.

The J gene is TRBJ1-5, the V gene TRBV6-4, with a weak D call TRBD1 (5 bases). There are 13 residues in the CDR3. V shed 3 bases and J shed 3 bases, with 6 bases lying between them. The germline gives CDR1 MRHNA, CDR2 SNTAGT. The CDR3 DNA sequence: TGTGCCAGCAGTGAAGGGGACAATCAGCCCCAGCATTTT. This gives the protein CASSEGDNQPQHF.

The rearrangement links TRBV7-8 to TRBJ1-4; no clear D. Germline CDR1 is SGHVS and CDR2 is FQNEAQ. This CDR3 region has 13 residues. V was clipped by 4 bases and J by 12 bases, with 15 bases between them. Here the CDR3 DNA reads TGTGCCAGCAGCTCCGTACGAATGGAGGAACTGTTTTTT. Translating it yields CASSSVRMEELFF.

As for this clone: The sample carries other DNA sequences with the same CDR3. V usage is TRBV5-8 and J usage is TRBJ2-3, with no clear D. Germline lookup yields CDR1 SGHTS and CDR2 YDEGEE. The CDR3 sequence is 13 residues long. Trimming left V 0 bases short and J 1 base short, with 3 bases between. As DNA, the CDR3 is TGTGCCAGCAGCTTGGCAGGCACAGATACGCAGTATTTT. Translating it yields CASSLAGTDTQYF. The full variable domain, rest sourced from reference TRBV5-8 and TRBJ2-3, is EAGVTQSPTHLIKTRGQQATLRCSPISGHTSVYWYQQALGLGLQFLLWYDEGEERNRGNFPPRFSGRQFPNYSSELNVNALELEDSALYLCASSLAGTDTQYFGPGTRLTVL.

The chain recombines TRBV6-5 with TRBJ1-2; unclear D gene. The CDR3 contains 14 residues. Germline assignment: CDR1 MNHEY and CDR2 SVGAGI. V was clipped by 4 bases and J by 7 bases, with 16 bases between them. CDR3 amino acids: CASSSPAVGRGYTF. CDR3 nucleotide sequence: TGTGCCAGCAGTTCCCCGGCGGTGGGTCGTGGCTACACCTTC.

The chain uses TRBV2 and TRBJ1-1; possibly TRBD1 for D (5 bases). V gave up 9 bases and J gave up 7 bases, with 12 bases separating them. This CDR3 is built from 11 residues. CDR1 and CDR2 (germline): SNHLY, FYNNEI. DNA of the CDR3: TGTGCCAGGGTAGCAGGGATTGAAGCTTTCTTT. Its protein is CARVAGIEAFF.

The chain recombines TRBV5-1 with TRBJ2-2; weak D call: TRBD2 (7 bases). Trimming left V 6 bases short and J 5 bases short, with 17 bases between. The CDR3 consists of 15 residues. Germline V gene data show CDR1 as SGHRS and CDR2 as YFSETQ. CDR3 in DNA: TGCGCCAGCAACAGGGACCTCGGGGGGACCGGGGAGCTGTTTTTT. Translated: CASNRDLGGTGELFF.

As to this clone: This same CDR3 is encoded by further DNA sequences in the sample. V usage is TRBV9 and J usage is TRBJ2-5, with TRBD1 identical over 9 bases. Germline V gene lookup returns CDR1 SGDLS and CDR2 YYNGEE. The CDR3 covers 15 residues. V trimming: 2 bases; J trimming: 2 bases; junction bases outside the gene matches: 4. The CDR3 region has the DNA TGTGCCAGCAGCGTTGACAGGGGGGGTCAAGAGACCCAGTACTTC. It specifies CASSVDRGGQETQYF. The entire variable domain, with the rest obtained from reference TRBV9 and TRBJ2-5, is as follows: DSGVTQTPKHLITATGQRVTLRCSPRSGDLSVYWYQQSLDQGLQFLIQYYNGEERAKGNILERFSAQQFPDLHSELNLSSLELGDSALYFCASSVDRGGQETQYFGPGTRLLVL.

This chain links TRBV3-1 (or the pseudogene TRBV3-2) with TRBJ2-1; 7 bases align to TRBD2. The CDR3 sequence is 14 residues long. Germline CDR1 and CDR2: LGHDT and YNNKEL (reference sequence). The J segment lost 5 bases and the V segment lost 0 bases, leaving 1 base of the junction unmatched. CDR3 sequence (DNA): TGTGCCAGCAGCCAAGAGGGGGGGGACAATGAGCAGTTCTTC. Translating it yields CASSQEGGDNEQFF.

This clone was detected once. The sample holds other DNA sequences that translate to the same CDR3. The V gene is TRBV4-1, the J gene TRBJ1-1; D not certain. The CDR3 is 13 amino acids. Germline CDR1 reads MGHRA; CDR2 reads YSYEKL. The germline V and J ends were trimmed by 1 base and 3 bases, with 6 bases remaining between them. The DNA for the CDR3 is TGCGCCAGCAGCCAAGCGAGAGACACTGAAGCTTTCTTT. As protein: CASSQARDTEAFF.

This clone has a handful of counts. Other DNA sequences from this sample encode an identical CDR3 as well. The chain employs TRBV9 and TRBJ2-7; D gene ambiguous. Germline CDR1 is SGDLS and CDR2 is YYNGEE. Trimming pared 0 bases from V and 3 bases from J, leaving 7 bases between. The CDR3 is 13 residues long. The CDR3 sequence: CASSVAGSYEQYF. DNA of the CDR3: TGTGCCAGCAGCGTAGCAGGCAGCTACGAGCAGTACTTC.

The DNA for the CDR3 is TGTGCCAGCGGTGACAGGGGGCCGTCCTACGAGCAGTACTTC. Protein sequence: CASGDRGPSYEQYF. The V and J genes are TRBV5-4 and TRBJ2-7; 10 nucleotides match TRBD1. Germline trimming cut 7 bases from V and 1 base from J; bases unmatched to any gene: 5. From germline, CDR1 is SGHNT and CDR2 YYREEE (reference sequence). This CDR3 comprises 14 residues.

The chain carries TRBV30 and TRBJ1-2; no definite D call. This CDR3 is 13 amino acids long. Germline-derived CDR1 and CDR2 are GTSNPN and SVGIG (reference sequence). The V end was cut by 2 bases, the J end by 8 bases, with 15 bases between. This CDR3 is CAWSSYSRVGYTF. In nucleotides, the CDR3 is TGTGCCTGGAGTTCGTACAGTCGTGTCGGCTACACCTTC.

CDR3 DNA: TGTGCCATCATTCGACACAGCAATCAGCCCCAGCATTTT. It yields the protein CAIIRHSNQPQHF. The V gene is TRBV10-3, the J gene TRBJ1-5; D remains ambiguous. CDR1 and CDR2 from the germline V gene are ENHRY and SYGVKD. The V end was cut by 7 bases, the J end by 1 base, with 8 bases between. This CDR3 spans 13 amino acids.

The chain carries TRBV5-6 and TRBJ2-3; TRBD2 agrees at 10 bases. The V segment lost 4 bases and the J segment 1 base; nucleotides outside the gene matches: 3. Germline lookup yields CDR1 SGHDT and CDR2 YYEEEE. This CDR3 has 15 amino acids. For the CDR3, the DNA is TGTGCCAGCAGCCCCCTAGCGGGAGGCACAGATACGCAGTATTTT. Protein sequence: CASSPLAGGTDTQYF.

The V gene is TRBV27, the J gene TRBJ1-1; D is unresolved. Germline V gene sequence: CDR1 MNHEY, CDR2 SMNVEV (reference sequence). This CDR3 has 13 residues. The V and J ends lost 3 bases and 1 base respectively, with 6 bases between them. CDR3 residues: CASSLEGNTEAFF. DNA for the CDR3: TGTGCCAGCAGTTTGGAGGGGAACACTGAAGCTTTCTTT.